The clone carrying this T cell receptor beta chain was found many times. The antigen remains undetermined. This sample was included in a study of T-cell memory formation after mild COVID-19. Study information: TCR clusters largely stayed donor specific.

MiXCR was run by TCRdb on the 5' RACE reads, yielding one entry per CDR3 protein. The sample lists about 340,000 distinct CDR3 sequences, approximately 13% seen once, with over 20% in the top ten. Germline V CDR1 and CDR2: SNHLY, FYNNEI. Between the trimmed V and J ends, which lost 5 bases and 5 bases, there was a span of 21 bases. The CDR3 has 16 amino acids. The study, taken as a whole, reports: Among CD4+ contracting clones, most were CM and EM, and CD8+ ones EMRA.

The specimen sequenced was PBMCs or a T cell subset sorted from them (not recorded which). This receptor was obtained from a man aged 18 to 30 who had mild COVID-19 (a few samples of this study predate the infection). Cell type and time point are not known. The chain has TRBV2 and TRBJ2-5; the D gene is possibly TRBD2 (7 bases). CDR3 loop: CASSKVGGGAGETQYF. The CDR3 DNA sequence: TGTGCCAGCAGTAAAGTCGGAGGGGGGGCCGGGGAGACCCAGTACTTC.